The T cell receptor beta chain under discussion was sequenced for a study of Graves' ophthalmopathy and Graves' hyperthyroidism. Study summary: Pretreatment peripheral blood was obtained at initial diagnosis.

Using RNA transcripts, the TCR beta CDR3 regions were amplified. RT-PCR with HTBI primers came first, then second-round multiplex PCR. TCRdb reprocessed the multiplex PCR reads via MiXCR and lists one record per CDR3 protein. The sample holds about 480,000 distinct CDR3 sequences, around an eighth seen once. This clonotype was recorded many times. Its cognate antigen is unknown. Losses at the gene ends were 4 bases for V and 1 base for J; bases not matched to a gene: 5. The CDR3 has 15 amino acids. In germline, CDR1 is SEHNR, CDR2 FQNEAQ (reference sequence). Study-wide results and caveats: The model reached approximately 71% sensitivity and roughly 72% specificity for predicting ophthalmopathy progression.

Lactation, pregnancy, uncontrolled infections and other autoimmune diseases were all grounds for excluding patients. The starting material, around 9.3 ml of fresh peripheral blood, provided the PBMCs. The TCR comes from a woman in her thirties with Graves' ophthalmopathy. The rearrangement links TRBV7-9 to TRBJ1-2; TRBD1 agrees at 8 bases. The sequenced sample consisted of blood. CDR3 DNA sequence: TGTGCCAGCAGCTACGGGACAGGCGGTAACTATGGCTACACCTTC. Translating gives CASSYGTGGNYGYTF.